This T cell receptor beta chain derives from a study of blood T cells in healthy people across ages. PCR was performed a second time for about 7 to 12 cycles using a sample-barcoded 5' primer and a J-beta primer mix. TCRdb recomputed calls from the 5' RACE reads with MiXCR, one row per CDR3 protein. This repertoire shows about 970,000 distinct CDR3 sequences, roughly 51% found once; its top ten account for roughly a fifth. This clonotype has just a few counts. V was shortened by 6 bases and J by 9 bases, with 21 bases between the two germline ends. The CDR3 runs 15 residues. Germline V gene data show CDR1 as MDHEN and CDR2 as SYDVKM.

Sequenced material: blood. This chain uses TRBV28 with TRBJ2-1, with D possibly being TRBD1 or TRBD2 (5 bases each). This clonotype originated in a woman aged 55-69 years in good health. In nucleotides, the CDR3 is TGTGCCAGCAGGCGCCAGGGACCGGGGACGTTTGAGCAGTTCTTC. Translating gives CASRRQGPGTFEQFF.